Following are 26 T cell receptor beta chains from one sample sequenced in a study of OX40 agonist ivuxolimab in advanced cancers. The method was immunoSEQ multiplex PCR; TCRdb's version includes in-frame clones alone and lacks a portion of them. The table includes approximately 50,000 clones, roughly 84% detected once. The specimen was CD4+ or CD8+ T cells sorted from blood, collected in a trial of the OX40 agonist ivuxolimab. All receptors come from an adult with an advanced solid tumor such as melanoma, head and neck, liver or kidney cancer.

The chain is built from TRBV7-9 and TRBJ1-2; 8 bases map to TRBD1. J lost 4 bases, V lost 5 bases, and 15 bases had no gene match. The CDR3 contains 17 residues. CDR1 and CDR2 (germline): SEHNR, FQNEAQ (reference sequence). DNA for the CDR3: TGTGCCAGCAGCCTCGGACAGGGTATCCTGCTAGGCTATGGCTACACCTTC. It yields the protein CASSLGQGILLGYGYTF.

The chain links TRBV2 to TRBJ1-1, with D uncertain. Germline CDR1 is SNHLY and CDR2 is FYNNEI. V gave up 9 bases and J gave up 0 bases, with 11 bases separating them. The CDR3 has 13 amino acids. The CDR3 nucleotides are TGTGCCAGTCACCACACTATGAACACTGAAGCTTTCTTT. Its translation: CASHHTMNTEAFF.

The V and J genes are TRBV4-1 and TRBJ2-7; TRBD2 agrees at 10 bases. The CDR3 has 18 residues. CDR1 is MGHRA, CDR2 YSYEKL, per germline. Unmatched junction bases numbered 15, after V lost 3 bases and J lost 4 bases. The CDR3 sequence is CASSHRDGTSAGGYEQYF. DNA of the CDR3: TGCGCCAGCAGCCATCGCGATGGGACTAGCGCCGGGGGGTACGAGCAGTACTTC.

The J gene is TRBJ2-3, the V gene TRBV7-2; no clear D. Germline V gene lookup returns CDR1 SGHTA and CDR2 FQGNSA. V dropped 1 base and J dropped 0 bases, with 11 bases sitting between them. The CDR3 length is 16 residues. CDR3 bases: TGTGCCAGCAGCTTAGGCCCAGGACGTAGCACAGATACGCAGTATTTT. Translation gives CASSLGPGRSTDTQYF.

The rearrangement uses TRBV6-5 and TRBJ1-1, with D unresolved. Looked up from germline, CDR1 is MNHEY and CDR2 is SVGAGI. The CDR3 is 14 residues long. V was pared by 7 bases and J by 1 base, with 13 bases between. The CDR3: CASIPNSKNTEAFF. The DNA of the CDR3 is TGTGCCAGCATCCCCAACAGTAAGAACACTGAAGCTTTCTTT.

The CDR3 sequence is CATDSEGLYGYTF. In DNA, the CDR3 is TGTGCCACCGACAGCGAGGGACTTTATGGCTACACCTTC. The V gene is TRBV28, the J gene TRBJ1-2, with TRBD1 as a possible D gene (5 bases). CDR3 length: 13 residues. Germline V CDR1 and CDR2: MDHEN, SYDVKM. V gave up 10 bases and J gave up 5 bases, with 17 bases separating them.

This clone was detected ten times or more. The rearrangement links TRBV5-1 to TRBJ2-1, with D tentatively TRBD2 (6 bases). There are 13 residues in the CDR3. From germline, CDR1 is SGHRS and CDR2 YFSETQ. Trimming took off 4 bases at V and 4 bases at J, with 9 bases between the two ends. In nucleotides, the CDR3 is TGCGCCAGCAGCGTGGAGGGTTACAATGAGCAGTTCTTC. Protein sequence: CASSVEGYNEQFF.

This rearrangement joins TRBV21-1 to TRBJ1-5; the D segment call TRBD1 is taken from the table without a DNA check. TRBV21-1 is classified as a pseudogene. The CDR3 sequence is 15 residues long. CDR3 nucleotide sequence: TGTGCCAGCAGCCCCTCGGACAGGGCGAGACAGCCCCAGCATTTT. It translates to CASSPSDRARQPQHF.

The chain links TRBV5-1 to TRBJ1-6; the match to TRBD1 covers 8 bases. The CDR3 has 16 residues. The V and J ends lost 2 bases and 10 bases, in that order; junction bases with no gene match: 11. The V gene's germline CDR1 is SGHRS and CDR2 YFSETQ. The CDR3 region has the DNA TGCGCCAGCAGCTTCTCCGTTGACAGGGGCCAATCACCCCTCCACTTT. It specifies CASSFSVDRGQSPLHF.

A few counts support this clone. The chain is built from TRBV6-5 and TRBJ2-1, with 11 bases matching TRBD1. Germline CDR1 reads MNHEY; CDR2 reads SVGAGI. Germline trimming cut 5 bases from V and 7 bases from J; bases unmatched to any gene: 7. CDR3 length: 15 amino acids. CDR3 amino acids: CASSMTGTGGNEQFF. The DNA of the CDR3 is TGTGCCAGCAGTATGACCGGGACAGGGGGTAATGAGCAGTTCTTC.

The V gene is TRBV4-3, the J gene TRBJ1-6, with no clear D. The V gene's germline CDR1 is LGHNA and CDR2 YSLEER. Trimming shortened V by 0 bases and J by 9 bases, and 9 bases separated the two germline ends. CDR3 size: 14 residues. The CDR3 spells CASSQDLNGSPLHF. The CDR3 region has the DNA TGCGCCAGCAGCCAAGATCTCAACGGTTCACCCCTCCACTTT.

The table lists this clone with a count of one. V is TRBV19 and J is TRBJ2-6; D may be TRBD2 (6 bases). The CDR3 has 16 residues. Per germline, CDR1 LNHDA and CDR2 SQIVND (reference sequence). Trimming took off 0 bases at V and 4 bases at J, with 10 bases between the two ends. CDR3 bases: TGTGCCAGTAGTATAGACGGGGGTACAGGGGCCAACGTCCTGACTTTC. Translated, it gives CASSIDGGTGANVLTF.

This chain connects TRBV6-1 to TRBJ2-2, with a weak D call TRBD2 (6 bases). Trimming cost V 8 bases and J 4 bases, with 17 bases left between them. Germline CDR1 and CDR2: MNHNS and SASEGT. The CDR3 is 15 amino acids. In DNA form, the CDR3 reads TGTGCCAGCGTCAAGTTCGGGGGAACCACCGGGGAGCTGTTTTTT. As protein: CASVKFGGTTGELFF.

The chain combines TRBV27 with TRBJ2-2; D might be TRBD2 (6 bases). The V end was cut by 3 bases, the J end by 6 bases, with 8 bases between. Per germline, CDR1 MNHEY and CDR2 SMNVEV (reference sequence). The CDR3 covers 13 residues. CDR3 DNA: TGTGCCAGCAGTTTCCGGGGGTCCGGGGAGCTGTTTTTT. It yields the protein CASSFRGSGELFF.

The gene calls are TRBV7-2 and TRBJ1-6; 9 positions agree with TRBD1. V dropped 0 bases and J dropped 14; count of bases not matched to a gene: 11. Germline V CDR1 and CDR2: SGHTA, FQGNSA. The CDR3 length is 16 residues. CDR3 DNA: TGTGCCAGCAGCTTAGCCGGGGGACAGGGATCCCGGGCCCTCCACTTT. It encodes CASSLAGGQGSRALHF.

The chain uses TRBV5-6 and TRBJ2-2; tentatively, D is TRBD1 (6 bases). Germline-derived CDR1 and CDR2 are SGHDT and YYEEEE. The V gene lost 2 bases and the J gene lost 7 bases, with 18 bases spanning the gap. The CDR3 has 16 residues. The CDR3 nucleotides read TGTGCCAGCAGCTTTCTAATAGGGGACAACTACGGGGAGCTGTTTTTT. Amino acid sequence: CASSFLIGDNYGELFF.

There are a few counts of this clone. The chain employs TRBV7-3 and TRBJ2-1, with 12 positions matching TRBD2. The CDR3 has 16 residues. V lost 0 bases and J lost 9; bases outside the gene matches: 6. The germline V gene has CDR1 SGHTA and CDR2 FQGTGA. The CDR3 loop is CASSLTPSGRGSEQFF. CDR3 in DNA: TGTGCCAGCAGCTTAACCCCTAGCGGGAGGGGGAGTGAGCAGTTCTTC.

This chain joins TRBV2 and TRBJ1-2; 7 bases line up with TRBD1. CDR3 length: 12 residues. In germline, CDR1 is SNHLY, CDR2 FYNNEI. The CDR3 DNA reads as TGTGCTACCGGGACAGTCAACTATGGCTACACCTTC. Its translation is CATGTVNYGYTF.

The chain employs TRBV9 and TRBJ2-5, with 12 positions matching TRBD2. Germline lookup yields CDR1 SGDLS and CDR2 YYNGEE. CDR3 length: 16 residues. V trimming: 3 bases; J trimming: 2 bases; junction bases outside the gene matches: 5. CDR3 sequence reads: CASSGGGLAGQETQYF. In DNA, the CDR3 is TGTGCCAGCAGCGGAGGAGGACTAGCGGGACAAGAGACCCAGTACTTC.

This chain connects TRBV7-2 to TRBJ1-2; TRBD1 aligns across 10 bases. Per the germline V gene, CDR1 is SGHTA and CDR2 is FQGNSA. The ends lost 5 bases at V and 5 bases at J; junction bases unmatched: 2. This CDR3 region has 13 residues. The CDR3 loop reads CASSQDRGYGYTF. As DNA, the CDR3 is TGTGCCAGCAGCCAGGACAGGGGGTATGGCTACACCTTC.

The genes are TRBV7-2 and TRBJ1-3, with 9 bases that match TRBD1. Germline V lookup: CDR1 SGHTA, CDR2 FQGNSA. The trim removed 2 bases at V and 3 bases at J, leaving 5 bases unmatched. This CDR3 is built from 16 residues. The CDR3, as DNA: TGTGCCAGCAGCTTAATACAGGGGGCCAGTGGAAACACCATATATTTT. It is translated as CASSLIQGASGNTIYF.

The chain combines TRBV7-9 with TRBJ2-5; D unclear. This CDR3 comprises 11 residues. From germline, CDR1 is SEHNR and CDR2 FQNEAQ (reference sequence). V was trimmed by 4 bases and J by 7 bases, leaving 7 bases between them. The DNA of the CDR3 is TGTGCCAGCAGCTCGAGTTTGACCCAGTACTTC. This gives the protein CASSSSLTQYF.

The count of this clone is one. The chain carries TRBV19 and TRBJ2-7; D gene uncertain. The germline V gene has CDR1 LNHDA and CDR2 SQIVND (reference sequence). With 3 bases removed from V and 3 bases from J, the gap between germline ends came to 15 bases. This CDR3 has 15 residues. This chain's CDR3 is CASSIYGPGLYEQYF. Written as DNA, the CDR3 is TGTGCCAGTAGTATCTACGGACCGGGTCTCTACGAGCAGTACTTC. The full variable domain, its missing parts supplied by reference TRBV19 and TRBJ2-7, is DGGITQSPKYLFRKEGQNVTLSCEQNLNHDAMYWYRQDPGQGLRLIYYSQIVNDFQKGDIAEGYSVSREKKESFPLTVTSAQKNPTAFYLCASSIYGPGLYEQYFGPGTRLTVT.

The count of this clone is one. This sequence joins TRBV9 and TRBJ2-3; possible D gene TRBD2, 6 bases. This CDR3 is built from 15 residues. The germline V and J ends were trimmed by 4 bases and 6 bases, with 18 bases remaining between them. Germline V lookup: CDR1 SGDLS, CDR2 YYNGEE. DNA of the CDR3: TGTGCCAGCAGCCCCCCCCGCGGGGATTATGATACGCAGTATTTT. Encoded protein: CASSPPRGDYDTQYF.

V gene TRBV2 combines with J gene TRBJ2-1; tentatively, D is TRBD2 (6 bases). CDR1 and CDR2 (germline): SNHLY, FYNNEI. There are 14 residues in the CDR3. V was trimmed by 1 base and J by 8 bases, leaving 12 bases between them. CDR3 DNA: TGTGCCAGCAGTGAAGACGGGACTGGGGATGAGCAGTTCTTC. Its protein is CASSEDGTGDEQFF.

There are a few counts of this clone. The gene calls are TRBV5-5 and TRBJ2-3; D is ambiguous. The germline gives CDR1 SGHKS, CDR2 YYEKEE (reference sequence). V was clipped by 3 bases and J by 2 bases, with 4 bases between them. This CDR3 spans 12 amino acids. The CDR3 region has the DNA TGTGCCAGCAGCTGGAACACAGATACGCAGTATTTT. Encoded protein: CASSWNTDTQYF.